This T cell receptor beta chain was sequenced in a study of blood T cells in healthy people across ages. Points from the study as a whole: Both naive CD4+ cell counts and diversity were greater in long-lived donors than in aged donors.

Then a second PCR, running roughly 7 to 11 cycles, was carried out with a sample-barcoded 5' primer and a J-beta primer mix. TCRdb re-called the 5' RACE reads with MiXCR, one entry per CDR3 protein. The data hold roughly 1 million distinct CDR3 sequences, with under 30% observed a single time. This CDR3 contains 14 residues. V lost 0 bases and J lost 1, with 7 bases in between. Per germline, CDR1 SGDLS and CDR2 YYNGEE. In its sample, this clonotype was seen many times. Its antigen is unknown. These data were also filed under a second study, of T cells of mothers and their children.

The sample was blood. The TCR originated in a girl aged 2-15 years in good health. The genes are TRBV9 and TRBJ1-1; the D is unclear. The CDR3 DNA sequence: TGTGCCAGCAGCGTAGAGACTTCGAACACTGAAGCTTTCTTT. Encoded protein: CASSVETSNTEAFF.